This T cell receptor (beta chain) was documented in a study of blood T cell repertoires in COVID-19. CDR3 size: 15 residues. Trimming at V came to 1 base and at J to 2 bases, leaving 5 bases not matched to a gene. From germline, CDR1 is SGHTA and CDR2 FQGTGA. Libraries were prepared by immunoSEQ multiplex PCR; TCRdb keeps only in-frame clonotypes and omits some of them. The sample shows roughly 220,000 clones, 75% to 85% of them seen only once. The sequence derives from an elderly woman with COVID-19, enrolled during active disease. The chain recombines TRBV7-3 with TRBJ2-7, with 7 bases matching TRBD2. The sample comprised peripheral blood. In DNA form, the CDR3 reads TGTGCCAGCAGCTTAATTGGCGGGGGAACCTACGAGCAGTACTTC. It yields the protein CASSLIGGGTYEQYF.